The subject of this entry is one T cell receptor (beta chain). The sample originates from a study of T cells in Graves' hyperthyroidism and ophthalmopathy. TCR beta CDR3 region amplification was performed from RNA transcripts. During a first-round RT-PCR of the TCR CDR3, the HTBI primer set was used. TCRdb re-called the multiplex PCR reads with MiXCR, one entry per CDR3 protein. The sample has about 460,000 distinct CDR3 sequences; approximately 23% are singletons. The CDR3 extends over 11 amino acids. Germline CDR1 is LNHDA and CDR2 is SQIVND (reference sequence). Trimming took off 4 bases at V and 8 bases at J, with 8 bases between the two ends. Uncontrolled infection, other autoimmune disease, pregnancy or lactation barred patients from enrollment.

The sequence derives from a woman aged 70 to 79 with Graves' ophthalmopathy. V gene TRBV19 combines with J gene TRBJ1-2; no firm D call. Sequencing was carried out using blood. Here the CDR3 DNA reads TGTGCCAGTAGTACGGACGGGGGCTACACCTTC. This encodes CASSTDGGYTF.